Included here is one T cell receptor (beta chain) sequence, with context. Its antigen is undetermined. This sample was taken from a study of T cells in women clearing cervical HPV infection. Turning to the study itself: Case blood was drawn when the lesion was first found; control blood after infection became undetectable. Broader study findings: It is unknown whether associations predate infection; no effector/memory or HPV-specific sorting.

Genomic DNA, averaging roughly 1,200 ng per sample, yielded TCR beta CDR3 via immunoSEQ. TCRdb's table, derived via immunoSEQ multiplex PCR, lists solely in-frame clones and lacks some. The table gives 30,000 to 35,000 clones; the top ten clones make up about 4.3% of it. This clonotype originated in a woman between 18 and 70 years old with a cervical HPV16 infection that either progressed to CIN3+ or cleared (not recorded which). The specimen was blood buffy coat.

The CDR3 bases that were read are TGTGCCAGCAGTTACTCCCCGGGACTAGCGGGAGATAATGAG. This codes for CASSYSPGLAGDNE. From start to end, the CDR3 is CASSYSPGLAGDNEQFF. The chain employs TRBV6-2 or TRBV6-3 and TRBJ2-1; 14 bases align to TRBD2. From the germline J gene comes the end of the CDR3, since the read stops 3 residues before it. The V segment lost 0 bases and the J segment 7 bases; nucleotides outside the gene matches: 5. Germline V gives CDR1 MNHEY, CDR2 SVGEGT. CDR3 length: 17 residues.